These T cell receptor beta chains were read from a single sample in a study of PD-1 blockade in mismatch repair-deficient tumors. Here immunoSEQ multiplex PCR was the method, and the copy in TCRdb shows in-frame clones only, minus some. The table has some 130,000 clones, 85% to 90% seen once; the top ten hold 10% to 15%. Here the sequenced sample was peripheral blood, taken about 17 months after starting pembrolizumab. Receptors were obtained from an adult with mismatch repair-deficient cancer. CDR3s include the opening cysteine and the closing phenylalanine or tryptophan. D genes are given only for firm matches.

TRBV7-2	TRBJ2-7	-	CASSAYIYEQYF
TRBV28	TRBJ1-5	-	CASSTITQGRNQPQHF
TRBV6-4	TRBJ2-1	TRBD2	CASSEVTAGVNEQFF
TRBV27	TRBJ2-7	TRBD1	CASRTISGTAHEQYF
TRBV9	TRBJ2-1	TRBD2	CASSVAGLAGGWSEQFF
TRBV7-9	TRBJ2-7	-	CASSHSGRSYEQYF
TRBV6-5	TRBJ2-1	-	CASSYLALAPSEQFF
TRBV11-2	TRBJ2-2	-	CASSSERYTGELFF
TRBV7-6	TRBJ2-5	-	CASSLVNFKETQYF
TRBV13	TRBJ2-1	-	CASSLQGYNEQFF
TRBV4-3	TRBJ2-1	-	CASSQGPQRDNEQFF
TRBV4-3	TRBJ2-7	TRBD2	CASSPGTSGSYEQYF
TRBV19	TRBJ2-1	TRBD2	CASSIDPFLLAGRVGEQFF
TRBV6-1	TRBJ2-1	-	CASSEAGNEQFF
TRBV16	TRBJ2-1	TRBD2	CASSQSPSGFYNEQFF
TRBV2	TRBJ2-3	TRBD2	CASSVSGTSTDTQYF
TRBV30	TRBJ1-2	-	CAWSVPGTLNYGYTF
TRBV7-9	TRBJ2-3	-	CASSLLSLGESQYF
TRBV19	TRBJ2-7	TRBD1	CASSPAGTANYEQYF
TRBV27	TRBJ2-7	-	CASSLRPLVRQYF
TRBV7-8	TRBJ1-2	-	CASSLASSPVGGYTF
TRBV11-2	TRBJ2-5	-	CASTLGGGPGTQYF
TRBV27	TRBJ2-1	-	CASGYGPHNEQFF
TRBV7-6	TRBJ2-5	-	CASSLSRTRRETQYF
TRBV11-1	TRBJ2-7	TRBD2	CASSPTLAGYYEQYF
TRBV11-3	TRBJ2-1	-	CASSLGFPYLERQYNEQFF
TRBV7-8	TRBJ2-7	TRBD2	CASSPNSGLVGEQYF
TRBV27	TRBJ2-3	TRBD2	CASSFSGKADTQYF
TRBV21-1	TRBJ2-4	-	CASSTERGLAKNIQYF
TRBV6-5	TRBJ2-6	TRBD1	CASLGRSGDRVVLTF
TRBV11-2	TRBJ2-3	-	CASSFGFLVDTQYF
TRBV11-3	TRBJ2-7	-	CASSPYPGFEQYF
TRBV10-3	TRBJ2-3	-	CAISEALSDTQYF
TRBV12-5	TRBJ2-2	-	CASGFMTGYTTGELFF
TRBV5-1	TRBJ2-7	-	CASSFGASYEQYF
TRBV5-1	TRBJ2-5	TRBD2	CASSLAGGGYQETQYF
TRBV7-9	TRBJ2-7	-	CASSLGGRAYEQYF
TRBV6-5	TRBJ2-7	TRBD1	CASSPRQGPYEQYF
TRBV7-9	TRBJ1-4	-	CASSFVATNEKLFF
TRBV10-2	TRBJ2-2	TRBD2	CASSAAGGPGTGELFF
TRBV6-1	TRBJ2-7	-	CASSEAMGAYEQYF
TRBV30	TRBJ1-1	-	CAWGPNTEAFF
TRBV28	TRBJ2-3	-	CASSWGAGPDTQYF
TRBV7-2	TRBJ2-7	-	CASSPYQTGRDSYEQYF
TRBV4-1	TRBJ2-7	TRBD2	CASSQVVRLAGDEQYF
TRBV25-1	TRBJ2-2	-	CASSGRIHGTETGELFF
TRBV4-3	TRBJ2-1	-	CASSQVTDQDEQFF
TRBV6-5	TRBJ2-1	TRBD2	CASSFRLAGDREQFF
TRBV7-9	TRBJ2-2	-	CASSPTGSTGELFF
TRBV19	TRBJ2-7	-	CASSMGAGASYEQYF
TRBV28	TRBJ2-1	-	CASHFGGEQFF
TRBV5-4	TRBJ2-7	TRBD1	CASSLEGLTGDEQYF
TRBV28	TRBJ2-3	-	CASSLSGVGRTDTQYF
TRBV19	TRBJ1-2	-	CASTQMGGAGYGYTF
TRBV11-2	TRBJ1-2	-	CASSWGGNPGYTF
TRBV19	TRBJ1-2	TRBD1	CASSTRGTAQHGYTF
TRBV2	TRBJ2-7	-	CATGTDFTYEQYF